This T cell receptor beta chain is drawn from a study of blood T cell repertoires in COVID-19. Study-wide context: Donors in the United States, Italy and Spain gave samples during acute or convalescent COVID-19. In each case, the material was cDNA or gDNA derived from T cells, B-cell-depleted T cells, or PBMCs.

Per the original data handling: Estimates of nucleated cell counts were drawn from the amplification of reference gene primers. TCRdb keeps only in-frame clones here, not all; method: immunoSEQ multiplex PCR. For V, J and clone size, that table is used; D and trimming come from the DNA. This sample yields about 300,000 clones, of which approximately 88% are seen a single time; about 7% belongs to the top ten. Trimming cost V 4 bases and J 10 bases; bases outside gene matches: 8. The CDR3 is made up of 13 amino acids. The germline CDR1 and CDR2 sequences are MNHEY and SMNVEV (reference sequence). The chain carries TRBV27 and TRBJ1-1, with 8 bases fitting TRBD1. The sample was peripheral blood. The receptor was derived from a woman aged 25 to 45 who had recovered from COVID-19. In DNA, the CDR3 is TGTGCCAGCAGTTCAGAACAGGGGGGGGTAGCTTTCTTT. Protein: CASSSEQGGVAFF.